The TCR beta chain described here comes from a study of OX40 agonist ivuxolimab in advanced cancers. Looking at the study overall: Patients were dosed with the agonistic anti-OX40 (CD134) antibody ivuxolimab. Partial responses were achieved by three patients: one hepatocellular carcinoma, two cutaneous melanoma.

Study-wide findings and caveats: More expanded clones were found, on average, in CD8+ than in CD4+ T cells. Certain nonresponders additionally had low normalized T-cell clonal expansion.

V lost 5 bases to trimming and J lost 7 bases; unmatched junction nucleotides: 11. Per germline, CDR1 MDHEN and CDR2 SYDVKM. The CDR3 is 16 residues long. About this clone: The antigen remains unidentified.

Repertoires were generated with immunoSEQ multiplex PCR, while TCRdb's copy carries only in-frame clones and drops some. This table holds tens of thousands of clones, 75% to 90% found once. This TCR was sampled from an adult with an advanced solid tumor such as melanoma, head and neck, liver or kidney cancer. This chain joins TRBV28 and TRBJ1-4; TRBD1 matches at 9 bases. Sequenced here: CD4+ or CD8+ T cells sorted from blood, sampled in a trial of the OX40 agonist ivuxolimab. Written as DNA, the CDR3 is TGTGCCAGCAGTCCCCAGTCCGGGACAGGGCTTGAAAAACTGTTTTTT. Its translation is CASSPQSGTGLEKLFF.